In this sample, the clone carrying this T cell receptor beta chain turned up a few times. Its antigen is currently unknown. This sample is drawn from a study of CD8 T cells in ankylosing spondylitis. Overall study results and limits: Made up of eight or nine highly homologous variants, a TCR beta motif appeared characteristic of ankylosing spondylitis blood. Disease-associated clones were reportedly significantly overrepresented in matched ankylosing spondylitis synovial fluid. A CD8+ phenotype characterized the disease-linked clones, which were relatively rare in peripheral blood.

Library preparation for TCR beta used quantitative 5'-RACE with molecular barcodes. In TCRdb, the 5' RACE reads were re-called with MiXCR into one record per CDR3 protein. The sample lists 330,000 or so distinct CDR3 sequences; less than 9.5% were seen once. CDR1 is MNHEY, CDR2 SMNVEV, per germline (reference sequence). The V and J ends lost 7 bases and 0 bases respectively, with 13 bases between them. CDR3 size: 15 residues. Specimen: blood, either unsorted or a sorted T cell fraction (not recorded which). The clonotype originates from a male donor with ankylosing spondylitis. The chain carries TRBV27 and TRBJ2-1; perhaps TRBD2 as D (6 bases). Written as DNA, the CDR3 is TGTGCCAGCAACGGGGCGGGGAGCTCCTACAATGAGCAGTTCTTC. This codes for CASNGAGSSYNEQFF.